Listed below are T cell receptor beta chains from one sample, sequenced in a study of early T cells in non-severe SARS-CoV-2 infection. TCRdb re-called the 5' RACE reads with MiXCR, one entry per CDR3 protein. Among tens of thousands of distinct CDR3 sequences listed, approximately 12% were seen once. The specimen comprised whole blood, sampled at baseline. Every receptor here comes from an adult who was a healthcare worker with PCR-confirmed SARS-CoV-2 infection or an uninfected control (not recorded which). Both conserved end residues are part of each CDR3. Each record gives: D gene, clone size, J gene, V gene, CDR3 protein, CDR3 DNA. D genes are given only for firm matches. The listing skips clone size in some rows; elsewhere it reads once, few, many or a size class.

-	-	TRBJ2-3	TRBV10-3	CAISDSAGGDTQYF	TGTGCCATCAGTGACAGCGCCGGAGGGGATACGCAGTATTTT
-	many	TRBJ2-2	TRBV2	CASRVGELFF	TGTGCCAGCAGGGTCGGGGAGCTGTTTTTT
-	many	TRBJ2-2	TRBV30	CAWKMAGPNTGELFF	TGTGCCTGGAAAATGGCGGGACCGAACACCGGGGAGCTGTTTTTT
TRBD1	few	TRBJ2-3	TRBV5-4	CASNTGVTTDTQYF	TGTGCCAGCAACACAGGGGTTACCACAGATACGCAGTATTTT
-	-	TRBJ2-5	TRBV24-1	CATSDPLPGKETQYF	TGTGCCACCAGTGATCCGCTTCCCGGGAAAGAGACCCAGTACTTC
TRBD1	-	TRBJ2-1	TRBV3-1	CASSQAPGQGADEQFF	TGTGCCAGCAGCCAAGCTCCGGGACAGGGGGCCGATGAGCAGTTCTTC
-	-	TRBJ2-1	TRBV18	CASSGTGYNEQFF	TGTGCCAGCTCAGGGACGGGGTACAATGAGCAGTTCTTC
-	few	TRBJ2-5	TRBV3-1	CASSPRGGTQYF	TGTGCCAGCAGCCCCAGGGGAGGGACCCAGTACTTC
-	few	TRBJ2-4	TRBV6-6	CASSSYRELAKNIQYF	TGTGCCAGCAGTTCCTACAGGGAACTAGCCAAAAACATTCAGTACTTC
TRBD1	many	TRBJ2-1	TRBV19	CASTEGGQGAGNGQFF	TGTGCCAGTACCGAAGGAGGACAGGGGGCTGGTAATGGGCAGTTCTTC
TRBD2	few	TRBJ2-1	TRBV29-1	CSALDAGGRNEQFF	TGCAGCGCCCTAGACGCGGGAGGTAGGAATGAGCAGTTCTTC
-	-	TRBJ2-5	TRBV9	CASSVDASRGLETQYF	TGTGCCAGCAGCGTAGATGCATCCAGAGGGTTAGAGACCCAGTACTTC
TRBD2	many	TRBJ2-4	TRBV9	CASSSSRLAGDQYF	TGTGCCAGCAGCTCGTCTCGACTAGCGGGGGACCAGTACTTC
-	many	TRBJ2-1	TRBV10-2	CASSGWLYNEQFF	TGCGCCAGCAGTGGATGGCTTTACAATGAGCAGTTCTTC
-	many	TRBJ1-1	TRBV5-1	CASSLSPGQDTEAFF	TGCGCCAGCAGCTTGTCCCCGGGCCAGGACACTGAAGCTTTCTTT
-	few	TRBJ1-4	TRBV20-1	CSARRGTNEKLFF	TGCAGTGCTAGAAGAGGGACTAATGAAAAACTGTTTTTT
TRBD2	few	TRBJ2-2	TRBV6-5	CASSYSPTSANTGELFF	TGTGCCAGCAGTTACTCTCCGACTAGCGCGAACACCGGGGAGCTGTTTTTT
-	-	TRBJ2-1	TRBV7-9	CASSYNRDKSYNEQFF	TGTGCCAGCAGTTATAACCGGGACAAGTCCTACAATGAGCAGTTCTTC
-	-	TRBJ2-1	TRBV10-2	CASSGASNEQFF	TGCGCCAGCAGCGGGGCTAGCAATGAGCAGTTCTTC
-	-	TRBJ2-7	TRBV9	CASSGGGIEYEQYF	TGTGCCAGCAGCGGCGGGGGCATTGAGTACGAGCAGTACTTC
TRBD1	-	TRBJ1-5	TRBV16	CASSQGTGDQPQHF	TGTGCCAGCAGCCAAGGGACAGGAGATCAGCCCCAGCATTTT
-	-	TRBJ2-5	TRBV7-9	CASSLAGEVTQYF	TGTGCCAGCAGCTTAGCAGGGGAAGTGACCCAGTACTTC
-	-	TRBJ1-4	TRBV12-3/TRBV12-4	CASSRRARREEKLFF	TGTGCCAGCAGTAGACGGGCCCGGAGGGAAGAAAAACTGTTTTTT
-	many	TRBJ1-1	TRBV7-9	CASSFGNTEAFF	TGTGCCAGCAGCTTCGGGAACACTGAAGCTTTCTTT
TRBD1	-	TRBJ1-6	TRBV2	CASQGGRWNSPLHF	TGTGCCAGCCAGGGGGGGCGTTGGAATTCACCCCTCCACTTT
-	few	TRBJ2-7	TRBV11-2	CASSLDPGDRPLLSLYYEQYF	TGTGCCAGCAGCTTAGACCCCGGAGACAGGCCGTTATTATCCTTATACTACGAGCAGTACTTC
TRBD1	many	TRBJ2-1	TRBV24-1	CATSPLGTDTYNEQFF	TGTGCCACCAGTCCCCTAGGGACAGACACGTACAATGAGCAGTTCTTC
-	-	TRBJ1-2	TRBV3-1	CASSVTGLEGYTF	TGTGCCAGCAGCGTTACAGGTCTGGAGGGCTACACCTTC
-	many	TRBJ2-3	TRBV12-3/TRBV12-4	CASSPGVGSSTDTQYF	TGTGCCAGCAGCCCAGGCGTCGGTTCTAGCACAGATACGCAGTATTTT
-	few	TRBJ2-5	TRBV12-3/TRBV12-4	CASSDGARETQYF	TGTGCCAGCAGTGACGGGGCGCGAGAGACCCAGTACTTC
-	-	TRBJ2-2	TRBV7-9	CASSWTSTGELFF	TGTGCCAGCAGCTGGACAAGCACCGGGGAGCTGTTTTTT
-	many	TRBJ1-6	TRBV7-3	CASNPGLTPLHF	TGTGCCAGCAACCCAGGGTTAACACCCCTCCACTTT
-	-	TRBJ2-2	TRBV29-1	CSVVVTVRTGELFF	TGCAGCGTTGTGGTGACAGTGCGCACCGGGGAGCTGTTTTTT